What follows is one TCR beta chain and its context. What it recognizes is unknown. This entry comes from a study of shared clonotypes between healthy human individuals. Study information: Donors had three CD4 naive, three CD4 memory, two CD8 naive and one CD8 memory plate apiece.

Findings and caveats of the study: It was observed that 5% to 6% of naive CD4 clonotypes were shared across a handful of donors.

The method was immunoSEQ multiplex PCR; TCRdb's version includes in-frame clones alone and lacks a portion of them. Found here are about 2 million clones, approximately 94% of them singletons; the top ten hold around 1.1%. The CDR3 is made up of 14 amino acids. V lost 8 bases and J 4 bases, leaving 16 bases between the germline ends. CDR1 is SEHNR and CDR2 is FQNEAQ in the germline V gene (reference sequence). Naive-designated CD8 cells lacked CD45RO, were positively enriched for CCR7, and omitted terminally differentiated effector memory CD45RA+ cells. The receptor comes from a man younger than 35 in good health. The source material was naive CD8+ T cells sorted from blood. The chain uses TRBV7-9 and TRBJ2-3; D uncertain. The DNA of the CDR3 is TGTGCCAGCGCCACCGCAACTGGGGCAGATACGCAGTATTTT. This gives the protein CASATATGADTQYF.